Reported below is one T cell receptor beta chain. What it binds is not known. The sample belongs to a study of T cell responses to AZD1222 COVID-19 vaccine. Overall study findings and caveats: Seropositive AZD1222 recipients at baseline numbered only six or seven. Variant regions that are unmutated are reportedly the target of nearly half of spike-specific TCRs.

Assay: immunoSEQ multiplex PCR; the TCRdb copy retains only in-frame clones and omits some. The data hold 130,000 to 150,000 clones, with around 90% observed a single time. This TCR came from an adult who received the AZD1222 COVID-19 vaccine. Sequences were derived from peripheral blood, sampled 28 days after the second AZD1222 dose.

Here the CDR3 reads CASSGTGVGELFF. Written as DNA, the CDR3 is TGCGCCAGCAGTGGGACAGGGGTCGGGGAGCTGTTTTTT. This chain connects TRBV10-2 to TRBJ2-2; 9 bases align to TRBD1. This CDR3 is 13 amino acids long. J lost 7 bases, V lost 4 bases, and 1 base had no gene match. Germline CDR1 reads WSHSY; CDR2 reads SAAADI.